Shown below are 4 T cell receptor beta chains from a single sample sequenced in a study of regulatory and conventional T cells in RAG deficiency. Genomic DNA came from blood regulatory T cells gated CD4+ CD25-high CD127-low. Clones were sequenced by immunoSEQ multiplex PCR, and TCRdb holds only the in-frame ones, with some missing. The sample records several thousand clones, around 90% being singletons. These same records also appear under a second study, on regulatory T cells. That work states: Amplification used 52 TRBV primers and 13 TRBJ primers.

The sample was Tregs sorted from blood. The receptors were gathered from a human donor in good health.

The rearrangement joins TRBV5-1 to TRBJ2-7; 9 bases are shared with TRBD1. Losses at the gene ends were 1 base for V and 4 bases for J; bases not matched to a gene: 3. This CDR3 comprises 14 residues. Germline loops: CDR1 SGHRS, CDR2 YFSETQ. CDR3 DNA: TGCGCCAGCAGCTTGTCGGGACAGGGTTACGAGCAGTACTTC. Translated, it gives CASSLSGQGYEQYF.

This clone was found a few times. The V call is TRBV19, the J call TRBJ1-3, with D possibly being TRBD1 (5 bases). CDR1 and CDR2 from the germline V gene are LNHDA and SQIVND (reference sequence). Trimming pared 7 bases from V and 0 bases from J, leaving 16 bases between. The CDR3 contains 16 residues. The CDR3 DNA follows: TGTGCCAGTAATTCCCCTTTAGGGGCCTCTGGAAACACCATATATTTT. It codes for CASNSPLGASGNTIYF.

The CDR3 DNA reads as TGTGCCAGCAGCTCCCGCTCGGACCACAGTTACAATGAGCAGTTCTTC. It encodes CASSSRSDHSYNEQFF. This chain connects TRBV11-1 to TRBJ2-1; D call uncertain. Germline V gene sequence: CDR1 SGHAT, CDR2 FQDESV (reference sequence). V was pared by 4 bases and J by 4 bases, with 17 bases between. The CDR3 contains 16 residues.

This sequence joins TRBV6-5 and TRBJ2-7; TRBD1 matches 8 bases. Germline loops: CDR1 MNHEY, CDR2 SVGAGI. The CDR3 is 13 residues long. The V gene end was trimmed by 6 bases and the J gene end by 6 bases; junction bases not matched to a gene: 7. CDR3 loop: CASRPGQVREQYF. The CDR3 DNA follows: TGTGCCAGCAGACCGGGACAGGTGCGCGAGCAGTACTTC.